This T cell receptor (beta chain) came from a study of shared clonotypes between healthy human individuals. Overall study: Ranging from 18 to 49 in age, donors were a couple of women and a few men.

The CDR3 is 15 residues long. The germline V and J ends were trimmed by 0 bases and 4 bases, with 9 bases remaining between them. Germline loops: CDR1 LNHNV, CDR2 YYDKDF (reference sequence). Authors' processing steps: ImmunoSEQ gave junction-only sequences without quality scores, so filtering differed. This table comes from immunoSEQ multiplex PCR, and its TCRdb copy is limited to in-frame clones, with some not included. V, J and clone size are taken as reported in that table, and D and trimming were inferred from the DNA itself. This sample yields some 530,000 clones, of which around 80% are seen a single time; around 11% belongs to the top ten.

This chain uses TRBV15 with TRBJ2-2, with D maybe TRBD2 (6 bases). Sequencing input: PBMCs. The receptor comes from a woman aged 40 to 50 in good health. Some clones in this sample may be carry-over from other donors' samples. In DNA, the CDR3 is TGTGCCACCAGCAGAGACGGACTACTCACCGGGGAGCTGTTTTTT. Encoded protein: CATSRDGLLTGELFF.